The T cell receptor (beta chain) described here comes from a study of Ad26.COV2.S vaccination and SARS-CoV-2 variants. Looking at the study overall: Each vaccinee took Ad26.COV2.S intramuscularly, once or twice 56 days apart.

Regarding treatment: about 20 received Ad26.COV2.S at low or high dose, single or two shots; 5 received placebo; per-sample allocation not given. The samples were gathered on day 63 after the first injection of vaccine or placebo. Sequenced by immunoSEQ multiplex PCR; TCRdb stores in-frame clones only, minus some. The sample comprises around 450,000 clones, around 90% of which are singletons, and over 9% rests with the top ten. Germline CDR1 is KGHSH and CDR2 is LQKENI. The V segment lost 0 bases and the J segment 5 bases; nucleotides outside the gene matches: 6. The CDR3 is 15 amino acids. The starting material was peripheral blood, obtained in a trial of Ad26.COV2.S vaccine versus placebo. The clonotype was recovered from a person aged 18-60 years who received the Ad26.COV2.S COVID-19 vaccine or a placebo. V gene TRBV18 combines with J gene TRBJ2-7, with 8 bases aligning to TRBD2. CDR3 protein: CASSPPGLVFHEQYF. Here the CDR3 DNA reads TGTGCCAGCTCACCACCGGGACTAGTTTTCCACGAGCAGTACTTC.